What follows are 26 T cell receptor beta chains derived from one specimen sequenced in a study of cytomegalovirus exposure and HLA in healthy donors. With 60 Vbeta and 13 Jbeta primers, the PCR was carried out. Assay used: immunoSEQ multiplex PCR; TCRdb lists only in-frame clones, some missing. The sample has approximately 140,000 clones; the top ten hold 2.2%. Sample: PBMCs. All receptors come from a woman between 18 and 29 years old in good health and CMV-seronegative.

The rearrangement links TRBV5-1 to TRBJ2-5; possibly TRBD2 for D (7 bases). The CDR3 consists of 15 residues. The germline V gene encodes CDR1 SGHRS and CDR2 YFSETQ. Trimming left V 1 base short and J 5 bases short, with 15 bases between. CDR3 nucleotide sequence: TGCGCCAGCAGCTTGTGGGGGGGCGCCGGGGAGACCCAGTACTTC. Translation: CASSLWGGAGETQYF.

The chain is built from TRBV14 and TRBJ2-1; 9 bases are a match to TRBD2. The CDR3 is 14 residues long. CDR1 and CDR2 (germline): SGHDN, FVKESK. With V trimmed by 0 bases and J by 7 bases, 1 base remained unmatched. The CDR3 spells CASSQELAGNEQFF. DNA of the CDR3: TGTGCCAGCAGCCAAGAGCTAGCGGGAAATGAGCAGTTCTTC.

The chain is built from TRBV7-9 and TRBJ2-3; D is uncertain. The CDR3 consists of 14 residues. CDR1 is SEHNR, CDR2 FQNEAQ, per germline (reference sequence). V was clipped by 5 bases and J by 2 bases, with 11 bases between them. CDR3 sequence: CASSRGAFTDTQYF. CDR3 sequence (DNA): TGTGCCAGCAGCCGCGGCGCATTCACAGATACGCAGTATTTT.

The rearrangement links TRBV30 to TRBJ1-5; the match to TRBD1 covers 10 bases. Germline CDR1 is GTSNPN and CDR2 is SVGIG (reference sequence). Germline trimming cut 6 bases from V and 2 bases from J; bases unmatched to any gene: 1. The CDR3 is 13 amino acids. The CDR3 DNA reads as TGTGCCTGCGGGACAGGGGGCAATCAGCCCCAGCATTTT. This translates into CACGTGGNQPQHF.

This chain uses TRBV2 with TRBJ2-7, with D possibly being TRBD2 (5 bases). The V gene's germline CDR1 is SNHLY and CDR2 FYNNEI. The V gene lost 1 base and the J gene lost 4 bases, with 5 bases spanning the gap. The CDR3 extends over 12 amino acids. The CDR3 sequence is CASSEGGYEQYF. CDR3 nucleotides: TGTGCCAGCAGTGAAGGAGGGTACGAGCAGTACTTC. The whole variable domain, filled in from reference TRBV2 and TRBJ2-7, reads EPEVTQTPSHQVTQMGQEVILRCVPISNHLYFYWYRQILGQKVEFLVSFYNNEISEKSEIFDDQFSVERPDGSNFTLKIRSTKLEDSAMYFCASSEGGYEQYFGPGTRLTVT.

The chain combines TRBV18 with TRBJ1-4; 8 bases align to TRBD1. The V segment lost 3 bases and the J segment 7 bases; nucleotides outside the gene matches: 7. Germline V CDR1 and CDR2: KGHSH, LQKENI. The CDR3 is 15 amino acids. The CDR3 reads CASSPETGEFEKLFF. The CDR3 nucleotides are TGTGCCAGCTCACCCGAGACAGGGGAATTTGAAAAACTGTTTTTT.

The chain recombines TRBV5-1 with TRBJ1-4; 8 nucleotides line up with TRBD1. This CDR3 is 15 amino acids long. Germline V gene sequence: CDR1 SGHRS, CDR2 YFSETQ. V dropped 4 bases and J dropped 8; count of bases not matched to a gene: 10. The CDR3: CASSRDGQGGEKLFF. In DNA, the CDR3 is TGCGCCAGCAGCCGAGACGGACAGGGAGGGGAAAAACTGTTTTTT.

The CDR3 here is CASSPNRGETQYF. The CDR3 region has the DNA TGTGCCAGCAGTCCAAACAGGGGAGAGACCCAGTACTTC. The chain carries TRBV2 and TRBJ2-5; 7 bases fit TRBD1. The length of the CDR3 is 13 residues. In germline, CDR1 is SNHLY, CDR2 FYNNEI. Losses at the gene ends were 5 bases for V and 4 bases for J; bases not matched to a gene: 4.

The J gene is TRBJ1-2, the V gene TRBV30; TRBD1 matches at 9 bases. Germline CDR1 reads GTSNPN; CDR2 reads SVGIG (reference sequence). The CDR3 is 13 amino acids. The J segment lost 5 bases and the V segment lost 4 bases, leaving 5 bases of the junction unmatched. CDR3 protein: CAWNLGQGYGYTF. The CDR3 region has the DNA TGTGCCTGGAATCTGGGACAGGGTTATGGCTACACCTTC.

V and J are TRBV21-1 and TRBJ2-7; the table's D call TRBD1 went unverified against the DNA. TRBV21-1 is designated a pseudogene. This CDR3 is 19 amino acids long. The CDR3 DNA is TGTGCCAGCAGCGCGCTCGTAACAGGGGGCGGGAACAGGACCTACGAGCAGTACGTC. Its protein is CASSALVTGGGNRTYEQYV.

This chain uses TRBV5-1 with TRBJ2-2, with a weak D call TRBD2 (5 bases). The germline V gene has CDR1 SGHRS and CDR2 YFSETQ. The CDR3 contains 16 residues. Trimming took off 0 bases at V and 0 bases at J, with 9 bases between the two ends. CDR3 sequence: CASSLESGANTGELFF. For the CDR3, the DNA is TGCGCCAGCAGCTTGGAGAGCGGAGCGAACACCGGGGAGCTGTTTTTT. Full variable domain (remainder filled in from reference TRBV5-1 and TRBJ2-2): KAGVTQTPRYLIKTRGQQVTLSCSPISGHRSVSWYQQTPGQGLQFLFEYFSETQRNKGNFPGRFSGRQFSNSRSEMNVSTLELGDSALYLCASSLESGANTGELFFGEGSRLTVL.

The chain recombines TRBV5-1 with TRBJ1-1; a possible D gene is TRBD1 (6 bases). Germline CDR1 is SGHRS and CDR2 is YFSETQ. Trimming left V 0 bases short and J 1 base short, with 13 bases between. The length of the CDR3 is 16 residues. As DNA, the CDR3 is TGCGCCAGCAGCTTGGAGGCAGGGGCCAGGAACACTGAAGCTTTCTTT. Translating it yields CASSLEAGARNTEAFF.

The V call is TRBV5-1, the J call TRBJ1-2; D is unresolved. Germline V CDR1 and CDR2: SGHRS, YFSETQ. The ends were cut back, 0 bases at V and 8 bases at J, with 5 bases in the middle. This CDR3 is 11 amino acids long. The CDR3, as DNA: TGCGCCAGCAGCTTGGACGGGGGCTACACCTTC. Its translation: CASSLDGGYTF.

The chain couples TRBV5-1 to TRBJ2-7, with D possibly being TRBD2 (6 bases). This CDR3 has 14 amino acids. Germline loops: CDR1 SGHRS, CDR2 YFSETQ. V dropped 3 bases and J dropped 4 bases, with 14 bases sitting between them. DNA for the CDR3: TGCGCCAGCAGCTGGAGGGAAGGGGAATACGAGCAGTACTTC. Its translation is CASSWREGEYEQYF.

This chain joins TRBV29-1 and TRBJ2-4, with a possible D match to TRBD1 (8 bases). Germline assignment: CDR1 SQVTM and CDR2 ANQGSEA. The V and J ends lost 7 bases and 7 bases respectively, with 20 bases between them. This CDR3 is built from 14 residues. CDR3 protein: CSATGEGAGNIQYF. The CDR3 DNA sequence: TGCAGCGCGACAGGGGAGGGGGCAGGGAACATTCAGTACTTC.

V is TRBV4-2 and J is TRBJ1-2; D ambiguous. With 0 bases removed from V and 11 bases from J, the gap between germline ends came to 10 bases. The CDR3 contains 12 residues. Germline CDR1 is LGHNA and CDR2 is YNFKEQ. CDR3 sequence (DNA): TGTGCCAGCAGCCAAGATTCGGGTTGGTACACCTTC. Translated: CASSQDSGWYTF.

V and J are TRBV19 and TRBJ2-6; no definite D call. Trimming left V 1 base short and J 9 bases short, with 10 bases between. The CDR3 spans 14 residues. Germline V lookup: CDR1 LNHDA, CDR2 SQIVND (reference sequence). This chain's CDR3 is CASSIGRVDNVLTF. In DNA form, the CDR3 reads TGTGCCAGTAGTATAGGACGGGTAGACAACGTCCTGACTTTC.

The V and J genes are TRBV4-1 and TRBJ1-1; 7 nucleotides agree with TRBD1. CDR3 length equals 15 residues. Germline lookup yields CDR1 MGHRA and CDR2 YSYEKL. V dropped 1 base and J dropped 3; count of bases not matched to a gene: 5. The CDR3 here is CASSQVGTDYTEAFF. The CDR3 nucleotides are TGCGCCAGCAGCCAAGTAGGGACAGACTACACTGAAGCTTTCTTT.

The chain couples TRBV23-1 to TRBJ1-2; perhaps TRBD1 as D (5 bases). TRBV23-1 is an ORF, and what it does is uncertain. Trimming removed 0 bases at V and 7 bases at J, with 21 bases between. The CDR3 is 17 residues long. CDR3 region: CASSQSLGARVKGGYTF. The DNA for the CDR3 is TGCGCCAGCAGTCAATCTCTAGGGGCCAGGGTCAAGGGTGGCTACACCTTC.

The V call is TRBV2, the J call TRBJ2-4, with D maybe TRBD1 (5 bases). CDR1 and CDR2 from the germline V gene are SNHLY and FYNNEI. CDR3 length equals 16 residues. The V end lost 6 bases, the J end lost 2 bases, and 17 bases lay between the germline ends. This CDR3 reads CASSPDRPPTKNIQYF. CDR3 sequence (DNA): TGTGCCAGCAGCCCCGACAGACCCCCAACCAAAAACATTCAGTACTTC.

The gene calls are TRBV11-3 and TRBJ2-7; weak D call: TRBD1 (7 bases). V lost 8 bases to trimming and J lost 5 bases, with 13 bases between them. CDR1 is SGHNT, CDR2 YENEEA, per germline. The CDR3 runs 12 residues. In DNA form, the CDR3 reads TGTGCCAGCGGGGGGACAGTTCACGAGCAGTACGTC. Amino acids: CASGGTVHEQYV.

The genes are TRBV4-2 and TRBJ1-4, with TRBD1 matching 10 bases. The germline gives CDR1 LGHNA, CDR2 YNFKEQ. V shed 5 bases, J shed 8 bases, and the junction held 11 bases outside the gene matches. There are 16 residues in the CDR3. The CDR3 sequence: CASSTLSGTGDEKLFF. The CDR3 coding sequence is TGTGCCAGCAGCACTCTATCCGGGACAGGGGACGAAAAACTGTTTTTT.

The chain couples TRBV29-1 to TRBJ2-7; maybe TRBD1 (6 bases). In germline, CDR1 is SQVTM, CDR2 ANQGSEA. The CDR3 extends over 13 amino acids. Deletions cut 2 bases from V and 7 bases from J, with 15 bases between. CDR3 bases: TGCAGCGTTGAAATCTTGGGGGCCCGGGAGCAGTACTTC. It yields the protein CSVEILGAREQYF.

The rearrangement uses TRBV29-1 and TRBJ1-1, with 7 positions matching TRBD1. V trimming: 6 bases; J trimming: 1 base; junction bases outside the gene matches: 5. CDR1 is SQVTM, CDR2 ANQGSEA, per germline. CDR3 size: 13 residues. The CDR3 sequence is CSVAGTENTEAFF. In DNA form, the CDR3 reads TGCAGCGTCGCCGGGACAGAGAACACTGAAGCTTTCTTT. The whole variable domain, filled in from reference TRBV29-1 and TRBJ1-1, reads SAVISQKPSRDICQRGTSLTIQCQVDSQVTMMFWYRQQPGQSLTLIATANQGSEATYESGFVIDKFPISRPNLTFSTLTVSNMSPEDSSIYLCSVAGTENTEAFFGQGTRLTVV.

J is TRBJ2-7 and V is TRBV6-1, with TRBD1 matching over 12 bases. The length of the CDR3 is 13 residues. Per the germline V gene, CDR1 is MNHNS and CDR2 is SASEGT. V dropped 8 bases and J dropped 7; count of bases not matched to a gene: 6. As DNA, the CDR3 is TGTGCCAGCGGGACAGGGGGCCAATGGGAGCAGTACGTC. This translates into CASGTGGQWEQYV.

The J gene is TRBJ1-1, the V gene TRBV6-5; D is possibly TRBD1 (5 bases). CDR3 length equals 14 residues. Between the trimmed V and J ends, which lost 5 bases and 4 bases, there was a span of 14 bases. Germline lookup yields CDR1 MNHEY and CDR2 SVGAGI. CDR3 sequence reads: CASSEIRGSTEAFF. In DNA, the CDR3 is TGTGCCAGCAGTGAGATTCGGGGGTCCACTGAAGCTTTCTTT.